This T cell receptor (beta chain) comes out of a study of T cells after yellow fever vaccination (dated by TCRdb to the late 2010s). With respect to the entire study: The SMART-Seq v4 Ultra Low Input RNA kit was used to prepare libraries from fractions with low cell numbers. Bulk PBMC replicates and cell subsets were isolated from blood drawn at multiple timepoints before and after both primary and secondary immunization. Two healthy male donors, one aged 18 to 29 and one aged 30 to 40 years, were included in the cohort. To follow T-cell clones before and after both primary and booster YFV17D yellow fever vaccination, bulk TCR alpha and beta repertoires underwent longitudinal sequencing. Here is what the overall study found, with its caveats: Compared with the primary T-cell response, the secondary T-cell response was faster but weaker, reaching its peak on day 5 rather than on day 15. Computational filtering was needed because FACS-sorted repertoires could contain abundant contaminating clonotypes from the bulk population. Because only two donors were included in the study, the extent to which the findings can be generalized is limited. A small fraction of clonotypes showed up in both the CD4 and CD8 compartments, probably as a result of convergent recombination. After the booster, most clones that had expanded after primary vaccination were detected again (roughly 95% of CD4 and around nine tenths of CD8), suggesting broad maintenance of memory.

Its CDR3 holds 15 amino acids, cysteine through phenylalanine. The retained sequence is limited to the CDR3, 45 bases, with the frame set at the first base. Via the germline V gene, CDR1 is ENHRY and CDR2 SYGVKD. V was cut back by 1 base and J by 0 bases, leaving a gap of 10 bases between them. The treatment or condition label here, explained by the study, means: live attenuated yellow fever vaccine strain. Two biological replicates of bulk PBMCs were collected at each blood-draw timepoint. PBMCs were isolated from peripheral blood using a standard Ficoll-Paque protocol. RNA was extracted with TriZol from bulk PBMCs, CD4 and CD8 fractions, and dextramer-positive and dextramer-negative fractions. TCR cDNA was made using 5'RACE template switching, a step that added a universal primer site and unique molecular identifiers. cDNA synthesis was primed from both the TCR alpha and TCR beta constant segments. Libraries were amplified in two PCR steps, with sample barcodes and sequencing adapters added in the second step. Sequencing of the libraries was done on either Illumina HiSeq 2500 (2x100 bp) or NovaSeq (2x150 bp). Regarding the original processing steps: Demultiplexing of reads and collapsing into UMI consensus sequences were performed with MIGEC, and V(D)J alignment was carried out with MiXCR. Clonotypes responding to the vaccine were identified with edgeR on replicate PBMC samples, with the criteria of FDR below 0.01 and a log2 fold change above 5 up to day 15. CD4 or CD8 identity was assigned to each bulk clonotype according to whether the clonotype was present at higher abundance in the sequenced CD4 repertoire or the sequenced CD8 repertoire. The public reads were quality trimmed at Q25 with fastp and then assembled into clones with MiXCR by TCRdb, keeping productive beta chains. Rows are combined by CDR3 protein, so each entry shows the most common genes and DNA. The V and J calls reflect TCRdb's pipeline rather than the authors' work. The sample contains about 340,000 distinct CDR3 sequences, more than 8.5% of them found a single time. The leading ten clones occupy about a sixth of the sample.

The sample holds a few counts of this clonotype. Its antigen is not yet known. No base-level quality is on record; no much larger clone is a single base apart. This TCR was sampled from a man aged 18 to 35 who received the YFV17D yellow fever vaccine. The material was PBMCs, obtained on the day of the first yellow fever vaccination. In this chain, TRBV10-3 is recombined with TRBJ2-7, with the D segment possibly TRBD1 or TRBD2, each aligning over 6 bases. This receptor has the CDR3 CAISEWRGVSYEQYF. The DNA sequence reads TGTGCCATCAGTGAGTGGAGGGGGGTCTCCTACGAGCAGTACTTC.